The next 26 T cell receptor beta chains were all read from a single sample in a study of blood T cell repertoires in COVID-19. TCRdb keeps only in-frame clones here, not all; method: immunoSEQ multiplex PCR. There are 250,000 or so clones in the sample; 70% to 90% occur only once, and over 2% lies in the top ten. The material sequenced was PBMCs or T cells enriched from blood (not recorded which). All receptors come from a woman aged 40 to 55 with acute COVID-19.

This chain links TRBV11-2 with TRBJ2-1, with D possibly TRBD2 on 5 matching bases. The CDR3 extends over 13 amino acids. V was shortened by 3 bases and J by 5 bases, with 8 bases between the two germline ends. Germline V gives CDR1 SGHAT, CDR2 FQNNGV. CDR3 residues: CASSFLANNEQFF. The CDR3 region has the DNA TGTGCCAGCAGCTTCCTAGCTAACAATGAGCAGTTCTTC.

V gene TRBV6-4 combines with J gene TRBJ2-2, with a possible D match to TRBD1 (7 bases). Per the germline V gene, CDR1 is MRHNA and CDR2 is SNTAGT. Trimming cost V 6 bases and J 3 bases, with 11 bases left between them. The CDR3 sequence is 14 residues long. CDR3 sequence: CASSQGEDTGELFF. The CDR3 coding sequence is TGTGCCAGCAGCCAGGGGGAGGACACCGGGGAGCTGTTTTTT.

This clone has just one count. The chain has TRBV6-5 and TRBJ1-6; the match to TRBD1 covers 9 bases. Per germline, CDR1 MNHEY and CDR2 SVGAGI. This CDR3 is 14 amino acids long. Unmatched junction bases numbered 8, after V lost 7 bases and J lost 10 bases. CDR3 residues: CASTRDRENSPLHF. Written as DNA, the CDR3 is TGTGCCAGCACCAGGGACAGGGAAAACTCACCCCTCCACTTT.

The chain employs TRBV19 and TRBJ2-7; D call uncertain. The CDR3 spans 13 residues. V shed 5 bases and J shed 2 bases, with 10 bases lying between them. The germline gives CDR1 LNHDA, CDR2 SQIVND (reference sequence). The CDR3 DNA follows: TGTGCCAGTAGTTCAGGAACAGCCTACGAGCAGTACGTC. The encoded protein is CASSSGTAYEQYV.

This chain uses TRBV5-4 with TRBJ2-3; possible D gene TRBD1, 5 bases. CDR3 length equals 13 residues. Germline CDR1 SGHNT, CDR2 YYREEE (reference sequence). Trimming removed 7 bases from V and 4 bases from J, with 13 bases in between. The CDR3 reads CASHLLGADTQYF. CDR3 sequence (DNA): TGTGCCAGCCACCTTTTAGGGGCAGATACGCAGTATTTT.

The chain recombines TRBV3-1 (or the pseudogene TRBV3-2) with TRBJ1-1; D gene unclear. The CDR3 contains 13 residues. CDR1 is LGHDT and CDR2 is YNNKEL in the germline V gene (reference sequence). V lost 4 bases and J lost 3, with 9 bases in between. Here the CDR3 DNA reads TGTGCCAGCAGCCTTGCCGCGGACACTGAAGCTTTCTTT. This encodes CASSLAADTEAFF.

The chain uses TRBV10-3 and TRBJ1-4, with TRBD1 matching 8 bases. CDR1 is ENHRY, CDR2 SYGVKD, per germline. The V gene end was trimmed by 3 bases and the J gene end by 7 bases; junction bases not matched to a gene: 4. The CDR3 is 14 residues long. The CDR3 here is CAISETQGGEKLFF. DNA for the CDR3: TGTGCCATCAGTGAAACACAGGGGGGTGAAAAACTGTTTTTT.

The chain employs TRBV7-9 and TRBJ1-4; D remains ambiguous. Germline lookup yields CDR1 SEHNR and CDR2 FQNEAQ (reference sequence). The CDR3 extends over 12 amino acids. V was clipped by 5 bases and J by 8 bases, with 9 bases between them. Here the CDR3 reads CASSPREEKLFF. In DNA form, the CDR3 reads TGTGCCAGCAGCCCCCGCGAGGAAAAACTGTTTTTT.

This rearrangement joins TRBV2 to TRBJ2-7, with 10 positions matching TRBD2. CDR3 size: 15 residues. The germline V gene has CDR1 SNHLY and CDR2 FYNNEI. Losses at the gene ends were 1 base for V and 3 bases for J; bases not matched to a gene: 3. CDR3 residues: CASSEGGLAIYEQYV. The CDR3 DNA sequence: TGTGCCAGCAGTGAAGGGGGACTAGCGATCTACGAGCAGTACGTC.

The chain links TRBV6-2 or TRBV6-3 to TRBJ2-2; possible D gene TRBD1, 6 bases. Deletions cut 5 bases from V and 4 bases from J, with 11 bases between. Germline V gives CDR1 MNHEY, CDR2 SVGEGT. The CDR3 has 14 residues. CDR3 sequence reads: CASSLIQGTGELFF. The CDR3 DNA sequence: TGTGCCAGCAGTCTAATACAGGGCACCGGGGAGCTGTTTTTT.

The chain joins TRBV19 to TRBJ2-7; possibly TRBD1 for D (6 bases). The V gene's germline CDR1 is LNHDA and CDR2 SQIVND (reference sequence). The CDR3 contains 17 residues. Trimming shortened V by 7 bases and J by 2 bases, and 24 bases separated the two germline ends. CDR3 sequence: CASTPKLTGSIAYEQYF. The CDR3 DNA is TGTGCCAGTACCCCAAAACTAACAGGGTCCATCGCCTACGAGCAGTACTTC. The full variable domain, rest sourced from reference TRBV19 and TRBJ2-7, is DGGITQSPKYLFRKEGQNVTLSCEQNLNHDAMYWYRQDPGQGLRLIYYSQIVNDFQKGDIAEGYSVSREKKESFPLTVTSAQKNPTAFYLCASTPKLTGSIAYEQYFGPGTRLTVT.

This clone was counted once. The chain recombines TRBV18 with TRBJ1-6; 10 bases match TRBD1. This CDR3 is built from 16 residues. The V segment lost 3 bases and the J segment 8 bases; nucleotides outside the gene matches: 7. Germline CDR1 and CDR2: KGHSH and LQKENI. The CDR3 reads CASSPQSGTGDSPLHF. In DNA form, the CDR3 reads TGTGCCAGCTCACCTCAGTCCGGGACAGGGGATTCACCCCTCCACTTT.

This clone was observed a few times. V and J are TRBV6-5 and TRBJ2-1, with unresolved D. Trimming removed 0 bases at V and 7 bases at J, with 7 bases between. The CDR3 has 13 amino acids. The germline CDR1 and CDR2 sequences are MNHEY and SVGAGI. The CDR3 coding sequence is TGTGCCAGCAGTTACTCAGGAGCTAATGAGCAGTTCTTC. Its translation: CASSYSGANEQFF.

The chain links TRBV2 to TRBJ1-1, with TRBD1 identical over 11 bases. The CDR3 is made up of 14 amino acids. After removal of 2 bases from V and 12 bases from J, the junction contained 8 bases not matched to a gene. Germline V gene sequence: CDR1 SNHLY, CDR2 FYNNEI. The CDR3 DNA follows: TGTGCCAGCAGTGAAACCCCGGGACAGGGGGAATCTTTCTTT. Protein product: CASSETPGQGESFF.

The V and J genes are TRBV10-2 and TRBJ1-6, with a tentative D call TRBD1 (6 bases). CDR1 is WSHSY, CDR2 SAAADI, per germline. Trimming took off 2 bases at V and 6 bases at J, with 11 bases between the two ends. This CDR3 is 15 amino acids long. CDR3 in DNA: TGCGCCAGCAGTGAGATACAGGGTGGTAATTCACCCCTCCACTTT. Its protein is CASSEIQGGNSPLHF.

The chain carries TRBV9 and TRBJ1-1; D is unclear. The CDR3 length is 15 residues. CDR1 is SGDLS, CDR2 YYNGEE, per germline. The V gene lost 0 bases and the J gene lost 11 bases, with 20 bases spanning the gap. CDR3 sequence reads: CASSVVGSGPVEAFF. For the CDR3, the DNA is TGTGCCAGCAGCGTAGTTGGCAGCGGCCCGGTCGAGGCTTTCTTT.

V gene TRBV6-2 or TRBV6-3 combines with J gene TRBJ2-2; 9 positions match TRBD2. CDR1 MNHEY and CDR2 SVGEGT come from the germline V gene. V shed 4 bases, J shed 1 base, and the junction held 10 bases outside the gene matches. This CDR3 is built from 18 residues. CDR3 sequence (DNA): TGTGCCAGCAGTTCCTTAGCGGGGGAGCCGGGGAACACCGGGGAGCTGTTTTTT. Encoded protein: CASSSLAGEPGNTGELFF.

This clone was counted only a few times. J is TRBJ2-7 and V is TRBV7-8; 9 positions match TRBD1. The CDR3 extends over 15 amino acids. Per the germline V gene, CDR1 is SGHVS and CDR2 is FQNEAQ. With V trimmed by 5 bases and J by 0 bases, 5 bases remained unmatched. The CDR3 nucleotides are TGTGCCAGCAGCCGAGGGGGACAGGGCTCCTACGAGCAGTACGTC. It encodes CASSRGGQGSYEQYV.

The CDR3 protein is CASSVTVHPQHF. The CDR3 DNA sequence: TGTGCCAGCAGTGTGACAGTTCACCCCCAGCATTTT. This chain uses TRBV28 with TRBJ1-5; tentatively, D is TRBD1 (5 bases). The CDR3 has 12 amino acids. V was cut by 5 bases and J by 10 bases, with 12 bases left in between. CDR1 is MDHEN and CDR2 is SYDVKM in the germline V gene. The whole variable domain, remainder taken from reference TRBV28 and TRBJ1-5, is DVKVTQSSRYLVKRTGEKVFLECVQDMDHENMFWYRQDPGLGLRLIYFSYDVKMKEKGDIPEGYSVSREKKERFSLILESASTNQTSMYLCASSVTVHPQHFGDGTRLSIL.

This sequence joins TRBV5-1 and TRBJ1-1; D not resolved. The CDR3 totals 15 residues. Per the germline V gene, CDR1 is SGHRS and CDR2 is YFSETQ. Trimming shortened V by 3 bases and J by 2 bases, and 14 bases separated the two germline ends. CDR3 sequence (DNA): TGCGCCAGCAGCTCGCGTGTGGAGTTTAACACTGAAGCTTTCTTT. Translating it yields CASSSRVEFNTEAFF.

J is TRBJ2-3 and V is TRBV9, with 8 nucleotides matching TRBD2. V gave up 2 bases and J gave up 4 bases; unmatched junction bases: 9. Germline loops: CDR1 SGDLS, CDR2 YYNGEE. The CDR3 consists of 16 residues. CDR3 DNA: TGTGCCAGCAGCGTTGGGAGTAGCGGGACGGCAGATACGCAGTATTTT. Amino acids: CASSVGSSGTADTQYF.

Points on this clone: The junction departs from the called germline gene at one end, perhaps through a read error. The rearrangement uses TRBV4-2 and TRBJ2-2; D is unresolved. There are 16 residues in the CDR3. Per the germline V gene, CDR1 is LGHNA and CDR2 is YNFKEQ. Here the CDR3 reads CASSEEILRNTGELFF. The DNA of the CDR3 is TGTGCCAGCAGCGAAGAGATCTTGCGGAACACCGGGGAGCTGTTTTTT.

The chain uses TRBV18 and TRBJ2-5; 7 nucleotides match TRBD2. CDR3 size: 14 residues. Per germline, CDR1 KGHSH and CDR2 LQKENI. With V trimmed by 1 base and J by 3 bases, 2 bases remained unmatched. The CDR3 spells CASSPLGREETQYF. CDR3 sequence (DNA): TGTGCCAGCTCACCACTGGGGAGGGAAGAGACCCAGTACTTC.

V and J are TRBV6-4 and TRBJ1-1, with D tentatively TRBD1 (6 bases). Trimming shortened V by 6 bases and J by 4 bases, and 12 bases separated the two germline ends. The CDR3 runs 13 residues. Germline CDR1 reads MRHNA; CDR2 reads SNTAGT. The CDR3 DNA is TGTGCCAGCAGCCACAGGGCCGGCACTGAAGCTTTCTTT. This gives the protein CASSHRAGTEAFF.

In DNA form, the CDR3 reads TGTGCCTGGAGTGGGGTAGCGGAGTCCTACAATGAGCAGTTCTTC. It translates to CAWSGVAESYNEQFF. The J gene is TRBJ2-1, the V gene TRBV30, with TRBD2 as a possible D gene (6 bases). The germline V gene has CDR1 GTSNPN and CDR2 SVGIG (reference sequence). The V gene lost 1 base and the J gene lost 1 base, with 11 bases spanning the gap. The CDR3 totals 15 residues.

The V and J genes are TRBV19 and TRBJ1-3; D not certain. Looked up from germline, CDR1 is LNHDA and CDR2 is SQIVND (reference sequence). The V gene lost 4 bases and the J gene lost 0 bases, with 7 bases spanning the gap. There are 14 residues in the CDR3. DNA for the CDR3: TGTGCCAGTAGTAGACGGGACTCTGGAAACACCATATATTTT. Amino acids: CASSRRDSGNTIYF.